This T cell receptor (beta chain) is drawn from a study of shared clonotypes between healthy human individuals. Overall study findings and caveats: An expected dependence of interdonor clonotype sharing on sequencing depth was noted.

The assay was carried out at the deep level. TCRdb's table, derived via immunoSEQ multiplex PCR, lists solely in-frame clones and lacks some. The sample comprises roughly 1,500,000 clones, around 98% of which are singletons, and roughly 0.4% rests with the top ten. Caucasian adults residing in Nashville, Tennessee made up all the donors. Comment on this clone: As yet, its antigen is unknown.

Trimming cost V 2 bases and J 2 bases, with 10 bases left between them. CDR3 size: 14 residues. The germline gives CDR1 MNHNS, CDR2 SASEGT. This clonotype originated in a man aged 25 to 45 in good health. Sequenced: naive CD4+ T cells sorted from blood. Subset given: CD45RA+ positively selected. The J gene is TRBJ2-7, the V gene TRBV6-1; no clear D. The CDR3 sequence is CASSEQTAPYEQYF. CDR3 nucleotides: TGTGCCAGCAGTGAACAGACGGCCCCCTACGAGCAGTACTTC.